This TCR beta chain was sequenced during a study of blood T cell repertoires in COVID-19. Study-level information: Acute-phase and convalescent COVID-19 samples originated in the United States, Italy and Spain.

The data were produced by immunoSEQ multiplex PCR, yet TCRdb's version contains in-frame clones alone and is incomplete. The table shows approximately 340,000 clones, with around 90% occurring only once. Followed over time, Seattle patients had been enrolled while infection was active. Sequencing used peripheral blood. This sequence originates from a man aged 30-40 years with COVID-19, enrolled during active disease.

CDR3 nucleotides: TGCAGTGCCCTGTTCACAGATACGCAGTATTTT. Protein product: CSALFTDTQYF. The V gene is TRBV20-1, the J gene TRBJ2-3; no clear D gene. CDR1 DFQATT and CDR2 SNEGSKA come from the germline V gene (reference sequence). V lost 6 bases, J lost 2 bases, and 6 bases lay in between. The CDR3 contains 11 residues.